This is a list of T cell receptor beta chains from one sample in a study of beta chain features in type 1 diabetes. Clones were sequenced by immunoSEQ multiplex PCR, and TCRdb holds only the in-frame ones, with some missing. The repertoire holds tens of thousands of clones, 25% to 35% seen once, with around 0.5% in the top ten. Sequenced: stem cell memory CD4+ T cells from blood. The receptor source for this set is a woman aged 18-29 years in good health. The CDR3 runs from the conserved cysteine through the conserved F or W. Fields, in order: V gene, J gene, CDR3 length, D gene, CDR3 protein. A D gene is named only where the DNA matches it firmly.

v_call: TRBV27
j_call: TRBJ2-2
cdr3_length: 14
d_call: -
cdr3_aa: CASGYRAETGELFF

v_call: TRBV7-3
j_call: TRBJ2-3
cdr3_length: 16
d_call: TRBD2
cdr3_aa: CASSLVPSGGTDTQYF

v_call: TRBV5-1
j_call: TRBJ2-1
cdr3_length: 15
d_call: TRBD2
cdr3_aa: CASSSGSGRAGEQFF

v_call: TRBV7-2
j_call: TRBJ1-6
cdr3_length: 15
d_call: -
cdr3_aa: CASSSEGAYNSPLHF

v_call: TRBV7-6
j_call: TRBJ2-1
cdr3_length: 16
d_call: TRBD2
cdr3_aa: CASSSLSGRALGEQFF

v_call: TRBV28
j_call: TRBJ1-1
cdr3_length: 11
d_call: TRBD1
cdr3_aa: CASKTGFEAFF

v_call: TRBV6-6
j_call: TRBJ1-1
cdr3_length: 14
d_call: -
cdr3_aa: CASSYPGRNTEAFF

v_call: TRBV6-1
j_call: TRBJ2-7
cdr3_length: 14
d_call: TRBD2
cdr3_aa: CASSGGTSSREQYF

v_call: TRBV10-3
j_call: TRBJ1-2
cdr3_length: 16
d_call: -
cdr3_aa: CAISESILRVNYGYTF

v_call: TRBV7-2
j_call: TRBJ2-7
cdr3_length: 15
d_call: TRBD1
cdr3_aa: CASSLGQGRAYEQYF

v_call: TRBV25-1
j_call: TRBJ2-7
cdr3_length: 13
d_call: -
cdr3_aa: CASRKTSLGEQYF

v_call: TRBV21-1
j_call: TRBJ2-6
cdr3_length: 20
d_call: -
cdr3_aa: CASRPGGVRNSASGANVLTF

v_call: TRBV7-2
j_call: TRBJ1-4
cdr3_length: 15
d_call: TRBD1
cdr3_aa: CASSPRQGASEKLFF

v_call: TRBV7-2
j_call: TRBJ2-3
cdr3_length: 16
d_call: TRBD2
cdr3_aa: CASSLDGGGPPDTQYF

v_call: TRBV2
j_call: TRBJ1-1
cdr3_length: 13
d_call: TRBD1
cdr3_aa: CASIDRGNTEAFF

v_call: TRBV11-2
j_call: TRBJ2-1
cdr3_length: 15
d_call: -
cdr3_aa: CASSLGPGTYNEQFF

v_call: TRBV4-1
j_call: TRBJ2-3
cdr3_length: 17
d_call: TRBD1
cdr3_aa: CASSQEVKTGFTDTQYF

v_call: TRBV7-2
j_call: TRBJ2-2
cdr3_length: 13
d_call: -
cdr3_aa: CASSLAALGELFF

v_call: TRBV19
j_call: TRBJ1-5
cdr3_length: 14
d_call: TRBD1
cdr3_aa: CASTRTGGHQPQHF

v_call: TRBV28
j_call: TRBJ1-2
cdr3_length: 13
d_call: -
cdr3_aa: CASSLPGLYGYTF

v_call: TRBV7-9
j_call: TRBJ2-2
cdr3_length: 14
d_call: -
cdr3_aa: CASNPTASTGELFF

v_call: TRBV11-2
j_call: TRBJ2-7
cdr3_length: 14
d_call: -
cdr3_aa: CASSATGRPYEQYF

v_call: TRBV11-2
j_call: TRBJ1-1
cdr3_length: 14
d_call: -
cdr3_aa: CASSQLSGSTEAFF

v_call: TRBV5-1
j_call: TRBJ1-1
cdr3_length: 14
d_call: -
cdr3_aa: CASSFGGGRTEAFF

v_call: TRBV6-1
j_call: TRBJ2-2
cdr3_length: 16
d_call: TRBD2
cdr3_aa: CASSEPGLVYTGELFF